The rows below give T cell receptor beta chains drawn from one sample of a study of cytomegalovirus exposure and HLA in healthy donors. Clones were read by immunoSEQ multiplex PCR, and TCRdb kept only the in-frame ones, dropping some. In the table there are over 100,000 clones, less than 80% of which are singletons. The sequencing sample was made of PBMCs. All receptors come from a woman between 45 and 65 years old in good health and CMV-seropositive. The CDR3 runs from the conserved cysteine through the conserved F or W.

j_call v_call cdr3_aa
TRBJ2-7 TRBV5-6 CASSIGTAYEQYF
TRBJ1-2 TRBV12-5 CASGSRVYGYTF
TRBJ2-7 TRBV7-9 CASSLVRYEQYF
TRBJ1-2 TRBV7-2 CASSLTGGYGYTF
TRBJ2-3 TRBV7-6 CASSLLGLAGRTDTQYF
TRBJ2-1 TRBV14 CASSQWGGDNEQFF
TRBJ2-7 TRBV7-2 CASSLGGRGNIHEQYF
TRBJ2-5 TRBV11-3 CASSLGVRETQYF
TRBJ2-1 TRBV29-1 CSAGTAPQQFF
TRBJ2-5 TRBV30 CAWSVPGVIEKETQYF
TRBJ1-2 TRBV10-3 CAISPDRDGYTF
TRBJ2-5 TRBV9 CASSVGTSGVQETQYF
TRBJ2-7 TRBV5-6 CASSWAGPPGEQYF
TRBJ1-2 TRBV7-9 CATREDYGYTF
TRBJ2-3 TRBV25-1 CASSGSRRGDTQYF
TRBJ1-4 TRBV18 CASSGGQGGTNEKLFF
TRBJ2-1 TRBV11-2 CASLGGTTYNEQFF
TRBJ2-1 TRBV5-1 CASSQGQEVNEQFF
TRBJ2-1 TRBV27 CASSLSPGVHNEQFF
TRBJ1-2 TRBV7-2 CASSLGNFFYGYTF
TRBJ1-2 TRBV6-1 CASRLTGSYGYTF
TRBJ2-3 TRBV15 CATSRDTGAYTDTQYF
TRBJ1-3 TRBV12-5 CASGPSGSGNTIYF
TRBJ2-1 TRBV15 CATSRAPGTSGSNEQFF
TRBJ1-1 TRBV5-4 CASSPPGTGGTEAFF
TRBJ2-7 TRBV7-2 CASSSRLAGGPKEQYF
TRBJ2-1 TRBV7-2 CASSLRLTTAYNEQFF
TRBJ2-3 TRBV15 CATSGLGGTHDPDTQYF
TRBJ2-7 TRBV27 CASGRDREQYF
TRBJ2-4 TRBV6-5 CASSSPDILAKNIQYF
TRBJ1-1 TRBV7-6 CASSLDVSSGGAFF
TRBJ2-3 TRBV5-1 CASSLSVEYTDTQYF
TRBJ1-1 TRBV6-6 CASSYSSTEAFF
TRBJ2-3 TRBV11-1 CASSLSPGGLLGDTQYF
TRBJ1-1 TRBV19 CASSMGQGTNTEAFF
TRBJ2-3 TRBV5-6 CASSTPLREQIDTQYF
TRBJ1-6 TRBV7-3 CASSQFGNSPLHF